This is a list of T cell receptor beta chains from one sample in a study of shared clonotypes between healthy human individuals. TCRdb's copy holds only in-frame clones and misses some; the assay was immunoSEQ multiplex PCR. The sample contains some 1.5 million clones, more than 95% of which appear only once. The sequenced material came from naive CD4+ T cells sorted from blood. The receptors come from a man aged 25-45 years in good health. The CDR3 runs from the conserved cysteine through the conserved F or W. The D gene is left open where the match is weak.

CASSQGRAIAYNEQFF | TGTGCCAGCAGCCAAGGCCGGGCAATAGCCTACAATGAGCAGTTCTTC | TRBJ2-1 | NA | TRBV14
CASSPMDRDVGGYTF | TGTGCCAGCAGCCCGATGGACAGGGACGTAGGTGGCTACACCTTC | TRBJ1-2 | TRBD1 | TRBV14
CASSLEVSGRSRRGEQFF | TGCGCCAGCAGCTTGGAGGTTAGCGGGAGGTCCCGTCGGGGTGAGCAGTTCTTC | TRBJ2-1 | TRBD2 | TRBV5-1
CASRTITGLGNQPQHF | TGTGCCAGTAGGACAATTACAGGGCTTGGCAATCAGCCCCAGCATTTT | TRBJ1-5 | NA | TRBV19
CASSPDLGVYTDTQYF | TGTGCCAGCTCACCAGATCTCGGGGTCTACACAGATACGCAGTATTTT | TRBJ2-3 | NA | TRBV18
CATSSRMGSGRVYEQYF | TGTGCCACCAGCTCCCGAATGGGGAGCGGGAGGGTGTACGAGCAGTACTTC | TRBJ2-7 | TRBD2 | TRBV15
CSVGRAGPPYEQYF | TGCAGCGTGGGTAGGGCAGGTCCCCCCTACGAGCAGTACTTC | TRBJ2-7 | NA | TRBV29-1
CASSLGYTGELFF | TGTGCCAGCAGTTTGGGGTACACCGGGGAGCTGTTTTTT | TRBJ2-2 | NA | TRBV27
CASSSTGTTEAFF | TGTGCCAGCAGCTCGACAGGGACGACTGAAGCTTTCTTT | TRBJ1-1 | TRBD1 | TRBV7-9
CASRRSLSTNEKLFF | TGTGCCAGCCGCAGGTCCTTATCAACTAATGAAAAACTGTTTTTT | TRBJ1-4 | NA | TRBV7-6
CASSSTVSYEQYF | TGCGCCAGCAGCTCTACGGTTTCCTACGAGCAGTACTTC | TRBJ2-7 | NA | TRBV5-1
CASSFISGETYEQYF | TGTGCCAGCAGCTTCATATCGGGAGAGACCTACGAGCAGTACTTC | TRBJ2-7 | NA | TRBV11-2
CASREGQMNTGELFF | TGTGCCAGCAGAGAAGGACAGATGAACACCGGGGAGCTGTTTTTT | TRBJ2-2 | NA | TRBV9
CSLRYRAHEQFF | TGCAGCCTCCGTTACAGGGCCCATGAGCAGTTCTTC | TRBJ2-1 | NA | TRBV29-1
CASSTRLATDTQYF | TGTGCCAGTAGTACCCGACTGGCCACAGATACGCAGTATTTT | TRBJ2-3 | NA | TRBV19
CASSVGSQPTDTQYF | TGCGCCAGCAGTGTGGGCAGTCAACCCACAGATACGCAGTATTTT | TRBJ2-3 | NA | TRBV10-1
CSVRWDRVISSYTF | TGCAGCGTGAGGTGGGACAGGGTCATATCGAGCTACACCTTC | TRBJ1-2 | TRBD1 | TRBV29-1
CASSIANTGELFF | TGTGCCAGCAGTATCGCGAACACCGGGGAGCTGTTTTTT | TRBJ2-2 | NA | TRBV9
CATRGQGAAGYTF | TGCGCCACTAGAGGACAGGGCGCGGCTGGCTACACCTTC | TRBJ1-2 | TRBD1 | TRBV10-2
CASSPGQEGYTF | TGTGCCAGCTCACCAGGGCAGGAAGGCTACACCTTC | TRBJ1-2 | NA | TRBV18